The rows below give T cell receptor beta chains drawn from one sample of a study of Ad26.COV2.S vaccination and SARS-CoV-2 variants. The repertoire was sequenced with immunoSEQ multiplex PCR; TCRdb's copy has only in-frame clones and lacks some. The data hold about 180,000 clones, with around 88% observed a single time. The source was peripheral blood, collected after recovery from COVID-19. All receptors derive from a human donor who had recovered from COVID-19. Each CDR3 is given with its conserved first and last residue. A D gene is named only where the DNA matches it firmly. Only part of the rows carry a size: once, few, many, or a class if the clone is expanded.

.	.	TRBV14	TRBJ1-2	CASSLINRDGYTF	TGTGCCAGCAGCCTGATCAACAGGGATGGCTACACCTTC
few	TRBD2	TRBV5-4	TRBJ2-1	CASSLGLAGDNEQFF	TGTGCCAGCAGCCTGGGACTAGCGGGAGACAATGAGCAGTTCTTC
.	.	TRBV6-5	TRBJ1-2	CASSPRQFYGYTF	TGTGCCAGCTCCCCCCGACAGTTCTATGGCTACACCTTC
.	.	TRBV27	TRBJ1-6	CASSSAPGLYNSPLHF	TGTGCCAGCAGTTCCGCACCGGGTCTCTATAATTCACCCCTCCACTTT
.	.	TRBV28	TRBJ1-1	CASSLRAEAFF	TGTGCCAGCAGTTTACGGGCTGAAGCTTTCTTT
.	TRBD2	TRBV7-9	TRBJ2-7	CASSFPGLSDVPAYEQYF	TGTGCCAGCAGCTTCCCGGGACTATCCGATGTCCCCGCCTACGAGCAGTACTTC
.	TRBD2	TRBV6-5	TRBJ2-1	CASGLAGGAEQFF	TGTGCCAGCGGACTAGCGGGAGGGGCTGAGCAGTTCTTC
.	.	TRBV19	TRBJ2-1	CASSVQSASSYNEQFF	TGTGCCAGTAGCGTGCAAAGCGCCAGCTCCTACAATGAGCAGTTCTTC
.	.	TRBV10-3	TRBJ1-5	CAISGRNQPQHF	TGTGCCATCAGTGGACGCAATCAGCCCCAGCATTTT
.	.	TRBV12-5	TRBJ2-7	CASRLETASYEQYF	TGTGCTTCTCGCCTAGAGACTGCTTCCTACGAGCAGTACTTC
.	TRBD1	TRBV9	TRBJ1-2	CASSFGTGDYGYTF	TGTGCCAGCAGCTTCGGGACAGGGGACTATGGCTACACCTTC
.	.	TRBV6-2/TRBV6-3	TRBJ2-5	CASSSETQYF	TGTGCCAGCAGTTCGGAGACCCAGTACTTC
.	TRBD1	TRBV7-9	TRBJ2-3	CASSHGQGEGDTQYF	TGTGCCAGCAGCCACGGACAGGGGGAAGGAGATACGCAGTATTTT
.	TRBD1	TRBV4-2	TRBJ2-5	CASSQVGTGGNQETQYF	TGTGCCAGCAGCCAAGTCGGGACAGGGGGGAACCAAGAGACCCAGTACTTC
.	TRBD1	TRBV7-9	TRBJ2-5	CASSPGTGAWETQYF	TGTGCCAGCAGCCCTGGGACAGGGGCGTGGGAGACCCAGTACTTC
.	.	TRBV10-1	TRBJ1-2	CASSAQGNYGYTF	TGCGCCAGCAGTGCGCAGGGTAACTATGGCTACACCTTC
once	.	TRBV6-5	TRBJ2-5	CASRPGPGLETQYF	TGTGCCAGCAGGCCCGGGCCTGGATTAGAGACCCAGTACTTC